This T cell receptor (beta chain) was documented in a study of control samples from healthy donors and cancer patients. V dropped 6 bases and J dropped 0 bases, with 20 bases sitting between them. The CDR3 length is 17 residues. CDR1 and CDR2 from the germline V gene are SNHLY and FYNNEI. Sequenced by immunoSEQ multiplex PCR; TCRdb stores in-frame clones only, minus some. The sample contains more than 45,000 clones, nearly 95% of which appear only once. The specimen was PBMCs. The rearrangement uses TRBV2 and TRBJ1-1, with D possibly being TRBD1 (5 bases). The TCR originated in a woman aged 45-60 years with head and neck cancer. CDR3 coding DNA: TGTGCCAGCAGCCTTTGGCCTGCCGGGACGGTGAACACTGAAGCTTTCTTT. It codes for CASSLWPAGTVNTEAFF.